This is a list of T cell receptor beta chains from one sample in a study of T cell repertoires in ileal Crohn's disease. The data were produced by immunoSEQ multiplex PCR, yet TCRdb's version contains in-frame clones alone and is incomplete. This sample yields 2,000 to 3,000 clones, of which 84% are seen a single time; more than 6.5% belongs to the top ten. The sequenced sample consisted of ileal tissue. The receptors here all came from an adult with Crohn's disease. Both conserved end residues are trimmed from each CDR3. Each record gives: CDR3 length, V gene, D gene, CDR3 protein. D genes are given only for firm matches.

len: 14
v_gene: TRBV9
d_gene: NA
CDR3aa: ASSGAVTPAGNEQF

len: 13
v_gene: TRBV29-1
d_gene: NA
CDR3aa: SVENVGGRGYGYT

len: 11
v_gene: TRBV6-1
d_gene: NA
CDR3aa: ASSTAANTEAF

len: 12
v_gene: TRBV5-6
d_gene: NA
CDR3aa: ASSPGLPNTEAF

len: 12
v_gene: TRBV5-1
d_gene: NA
CDR3aa: ASSSAPNTGELF

len: 11
v_gene: TRBV7-9
d_gene: NA
CDR3aa: ASSSAVGYGYT

len: 14
v_gene: TRBV6-5
d_gene: NA
CDR3aa: ASSYREGPPKNEQF

len: 12
v_gene: TRBV2
d_gene: NA
CDR3aa: ATRQADPRDTQY

len: 10
v_gene: TRBV10-1
d_gene: NA
CDR3aa: ASSEGMSPLH

len: 13
v_gene: TRBV7-9
d_gene: TRBD1
CDR3aa: ASSLVGQPNEKLF

len: 12
v_gene: TRBV9
d_gene: NA
CDR3aa: ASSVETSGDTQY

len: 13
v_gene: TRBV7-9
d_gene: NA
CDR3aa: ASSLNLISGNTIY

len: 13
v_gene: TRBV5-1
d_gene: NA
CDR3aa: ASSLGQTSSYEQY

len: 11
v_gene: TRBV19
d_gene: TRBD2
CDR3aa: ASGLAGVSEQF

len: 14
v_gene: TRBV5-1
d_gene: TRBD1
CDR3aa: ASSLGTGGITGELF

len: 11
v_gene: TRBV2
d_gene: NA
CDR3aa: ASSRTGATEAF

len: 13
v_gene: TRBV30
d_gene: NA
CDR3aa: AWSVGGSSGNTIY

len: 13
v_gene: TRBV7-3
d_gene: NA
CDR3aa: ASSLNPGARAEAF

len: 13
v_gene: TRBV11-2
d_gene: TRBD1
CDR3aa: ASDRKQGAGTEAF

len: 11
v_gene: TRBV2
d_gene: NA
CDR3aa: ASSPEANYGYT

len: 12
v_gene: TRBV10-1
d_gene: NA
CDR3aa: ASKARGLNQPQH

len: 14
v_gene: TRBV4-1
d_gene: TRBD2
CDR3aa: ASALAPSGGPYEQY

len: 10
v_gene: TRBV5-4
d_gene: TRBD1
CDR3aa: ASSRDRDEQY

len: 11
v_gene: TRBV7-2
d_gene: NA
CDR3aa: ASSLIGSPGAF

len: 12
v_gene: TRBV19
d_gene: NA
CDR3aa: ASKGRGRRTEAF

len: 11
v_gene: TRBV7-3
d_gene: NA
CDR3aa: ASSFGGTSEQF

len: 9
v_gene: TRBV2
d_gene: NA
CDR3aa: ASRRDQPQH

len: 15
v_gene: TRBV15
d_gene: TRBD1
CDR3aa: ATSPPPGTGDTGELF

len: 13
v_gene: TRBV7-9
d_gene: NA
CDR3aa: ASSPPGTRTDTQY

len: 13
v_gene: TRBV9
d_gene: NA
CDR3aa: ASSVQGLNYNEQF

len: 11
v_gene: TRBV14
d_gene: NA
CDR3aa: ASSQGRNTEAF

len: 11
v_gene: TRBV18
d_gene: NA
CDR3aa: ASSRDPFDTQY

len: 11
v_gene: TRBV11-2
d_gene: NA
CDR3aa: ASSLDRVNEQY

len: 10
v_gene: TRBV6-1
d_gene: NA
CDR3aa: ASGGRTGTQY

len: 12
v_gene: TRBV19
d_gene: NA
CDR3aa: ASIDPGFPYEQY

len: 12
v_gene: TRBV5-1
d_gene: NA
CDR3aa: ASSLGQGGYEQY

len: 11
v_gene: TRBV7-8
d_gene: TRBD1
CDR3aa: ASSPRQGREQY

len: 11
v_gene: TRBV7-9
d_gene: NA
CDR3aa: ASSTARTAEAF

len: 15
v_gene: TRBV6-1
d_gene: TRBD2
CDR3aa: ASSASGGPIRTDTQY

len: 10
v_gene: TRBV10-3
d_gene: TRBD1
CDR3aa: ATSDRTDTQY

len: 12
v_gene: TRBV5-5
d_gene: NA
CDR3aa: ASRVMARVAGYT

len: 13
v_gene: TRBV5-1
d_gene: TRBD2
CDR3aa: ASSLGLAEYNEQF

len: 11
v_gene: TRBV7-8
d_gene: NA
CDR3aa: ASSISRVYEQY

len: 10
v_gene: TRBV5-1
d_gene: NA
CDR3aa: ASSHFQETQY

len: 11
v_gene: TRBV7-2
d_gene: NA
CDR3aa: ASSLGRTDTQY

len: 11
v_gene: TRBV6-1
d_gene: NA
CDR3aa: ASNPQEMGEAF

len: 13
v_gene: TRBV10-3
d_gene: TRBD1
CDR3aa: ASGDRPFSGNTIY

len: 13
v_gene: TRBV19
d_gene: NA
CDR3aa: ASSPPGGRNSPLH